The T cell receptor (beta chain) described here comes from a study of cytomegalovirus exposure and HLA in healthy donors (dated by TCRdb to about 2017). Some background on the complete study: In an earlier analysis of 550 to 750 of the donors, under 300 Gb of sequence data and approximately 100 million unique TCR beta sequences from 150 million to 200 million T cells were reported. Roughly 310 gigabases of sequencing data and 70 million to 85 million unique TCR sequences were included in an early release covering over 600 HLA-typed donors. Among the roughly 390 genotyped donors, roughly 80% belonged to the genetic ancestry cluster associated with self-reported Caucasian donors. The study aimed to test whether signatures of past pathogen exposure could be identified by cataloging public T cell receptors. The study used immunosequencing to profile the T cell repertoires of 666 subjects and linked those repertoires to cytomegalovirus serostatus. A separate validation cohort of 100 to 150 different subjects was used in addition to the roughly 720-subject first cohort. To predict cytomegalovirus infection status, the study brought together high-throughput TCR immunosequencing, statistical association of individual TCRs with disease status, and machine learning. In a later analysis, previously published TCR beta repertoires from several hundred donors were re-analyzed and high-resolution HLA genotyping was added so that TCR occurrence patterns could be studied. Rather than using new phenotypic data, the later analysis identified candidate immune exposures from TCR beta sequences and from how often those sequences occurred across donors. In an earlier analysis of several hundred of the donors, high-throughput TCR beta sequencing was used to judge whether each TCR beta V gene segment behaved as functional or pseudogenic. Donor age, sex, ethnicity and CMV serostatus were compiled together with the repertoire data. Genome-wide SNP genotypes for about 65% of the 666 donors were used in a later genetic analysis, which treated that subset as a discovery cohort. Every repertoire in the discovery cohort had been generated on one and the same sequencing platform. Class I and class II HLA loci were covered by the typing at four-digit resolution. The number of donors typed differed by locus, with about 629-630 for A, B, C, DRB1 and DQB1, over 500 for DQA1, some 570 for DPA1, and under 490 for DPB1. Because of strong linkage in the cohort, roughly five DR-DQ haplotypes were treated as single units for association and clustering. Among 398 genotyped donors of the cohort, an average of approximately 240,000 unique TCR beta nucleotide sequences was sequenced per donor, of which approximately 19% were non-productive.

As to this clone: It has no known antigen specificity. No quality values exist for individual bases; no much larger clone is one base distant.

General findings and caveats noted by the study authors: In vitro tests confirmed that a few of the cytomegalovirus-associated TCR beta chains recognize cytomegalovirus antigens. According to a later analysis, parvovirus B19, influenza, CMV and Epstein-Barr virus appeared linked to several top co-occurrence clusters. The sequencing pipeline was judged likely to have produced a cluster of highly shared sequence variants as a technical artifact. A later genetic analysis reported fewer N-insertions in productive TCRs among donors in an Asian-associated ancestry cluster than the roughly 700-donor mean. For the cohort, immune exposure information was limited to CMV serostatus. A total of 164 TCR beta chains were listed by the study as associated with cytomegalovirus. Approximately 16 rarely observed V segments, including chromosome 9 orphons, were excluded from the earlier analysis of about 600 of the donors because counts were too low. Assigning TCR associations to individual alleles was difficult when HLA alleles, especially DR and DQ, strongly co-occurred. A later analysis found that HLA-associated TCR beta chains were more clonally expanded and had lower generation probabilities than equally common non-associated chains. According to the authors, the approach could potentially be generalized to other disease states and immunological phenotypes. At a false discovery rate of 0.05, a later analysis linked under 20,000 TCR beta sequences to specific HLA alleles. The classifier was reported to diagnose cytomegalovirus status with high specificity and sensitivity in both the original cohort and the validation cohort. In a later analysis, TCR association rates were found to vary across HLA loci, with the most associated TCRs seen for DRB1 alleles and the fewest for HLA-C alleles. According to a later analysis, most CMV-associated TCR beta chains appeared to be HLA-restricted, and the HLA associations seemed to be driven largely by CMV exposure. Correlated functional status among segregating V segments might reflect linkage disequilibrium, but an unknown experimental factor could not be ruled out. Because some donors lacked HLA typing at each locus, the association tests relied only on the typed subset. Most TCR sequences were seen in very few donors, while some public TCRs were found in many individuals. Some IMGT-functional V segments, including TRBV6-2 and TRBV6-3, could not be distinguished by the 87-base-pair reads and were therefore excluded. A later genetic analysis associated a missense DCLRE1C variant with V-gene and J-gene trimming of TCR beta chains, and an independent cohort replicated the association. A further reported finding was that TCR beta sequences accurately predicted the HLA-A and HLA-B alleles for most subjects in the first cohort. Broadly in line with IMGT annotations, most TCR beta V segments showed up in productive rearrangements about 87% or about 30% of the time in an earlier analysis of approximately 600 of the donors. Roughly uniform sequencing depth across donors was assumed in presence/absence analyses, although this assumption may not hold. Only TCR beta chains were sequenced in this cohort, and the absence of alpha or paired-chain data limited detectable features.

Receptors were amplified or captured by the immunoSEQ multiplex PCR assay. For the multiplex PCR, a mixture combining 60 forward primers for TCR Vbeta segments and 13 reverse primers for TCR Jbeta segments was used. The CDR3 region of rearranged TCR beta genes was amplified from genomic DNA by a multiplex PCR assay. The Illumina HiSeq System was used to sequence the amplified TCR beta libraries as 87-base-pair reads. The study's processing was this. Across the 500 to 700 repertoires, a later analysis counted approximately 75 million unique TCR beta chains, 9 million to 14 million of which were shared by at least two donors. Raw reads were error-corrected and collapsed into unique sequences by a nearest-neighbor algorithm in which closely related sequences were merged to remove PCR and sequencing errors. Alignment of CDR3 sequences to IMGT reference sequences was used to assign V, D and J gene segments. For a sequence to be retained, a match of at least six nucleotides to both a V gene segment and a J gene segment was required. Rearrangements were classified as productive when the CDR3 lacked stop codons and remained in frame with V and J, and all other rearrangements were classified as non-productive. CDR3 was defined according to IMGT convention as the region running from the second conserved V-encoded cysteine to the conserved J-encoded phenylalanine. The earlier analysis of some 550 of the donors excluded any sequence lacking an unambiguous match to a single V gene segment. An earlier analysis of 587 of the donors called V segments functional above 56.7% productive rearrangements and segregating when the between-donor standard deviation exceeded 5%. A statistical classification framework was built for diagnosing cytomegalovirus status from the catalog of TCR beta chain sequences. A later analysis assigned V and J genes by comparing TCR nucleotide sequences with IMGT/GENE-DB human TR gene sequences. A later analysis assigned CDR3 sequences and most-parsimonious VDJ recombination scenarios with the TCRdist pipeline. In a later analysis, each TCR beta chain was defined by its CDR3 amino acid sequence together with its V-gene family, and reads lacking a unique V-gene family were excluded. To address suspected cross-contamination and a sequencing artifact, a later analysis removed approximately 600 highly shared, low-generation-probability nucleotide sequences. A later analysis calculated a clonal expansion index for each public chain from normalized within-repertoire ranks of inferred template counts. Generation probabilities in a later analysis came from a VDJ recombination model fitted to out-of-frame rearrangements, and those results were checked against IGoR. Hypergeometric tests were used in a later analysis to score TCR-TCR, TCR-HLA and TCR-CMV co-occurrence, with a repertoire-size bias correction applied to the TCR pairs. To estimate false discovery rates, a later analysis permuted the HLA or CMV assignments 20 times. In a later analysis, co-occurring TCRs were grouped using DBSCAN, and TCRdist sequence similarity was added for clustering within HLA-allele-positive subsets. For co-occurrence clustering, repertoires with fewer than 30,000 or more than 120,000 public chains were excluded, along with five or six repertoires with anomalous nucleotide sharing. TCRdb took over this immuneACCESS table, retaining in-frame rearrangements with V and J assigned. Such tables are incomplete; in checked studies, under half of the missing clones stem from an unresolved V gene, and the remainder is unexplained. The V and J calls and clone size were taken over from that table, and D and trimming were inferred from the DNA. A total of fewer than 200,000 clones appear in this sample, about three quarters of them only once. Jointly, the top ten make up 0.75% to 0.8% of the sample.

The cohort comprised under 700 healthy bone marrow donors. At the time of sampling, every cohort member was nominally healthy, though immune exposures that went unrecorded were likely present. The donor tested CMV seronegative, placing the donor among the 350 or so seronegative members of the cohort. Every donor gave a peripheral blood sample, and the peripheral blood mononuclear cells from that sample were used for TCR beta sequencing. The Qiagen DNeasy Blood Extraction Kit was used to extract genomic DNA from the blood cell samples. Based on the germline V gene (reference sequence), the CDR1 and CDR2 sequences are MNHNY and SVGAGI. The CDR3 spans 15 residues, from the cysteine through the phenylalanine. The read is trimmed to its CDR3 DNA, 45 bases read in frame from base 1. V loses 0 bases at its end and J loses 3 bases; junction bases beyond the gene matches: 2.

The receptor comes from a female donor in good health and CMV-seronegative. This chain joins TRBV6-6 to TRBJ1-5, and 7 bases in between align with TRBD1. Sequenced material: PBMCs. The sequenced DNA: TGTGCCAGCAGTTACTCGGGACAGTCCAATCAGCCCCAGCATTTT. The translation is CASSYSGQSNQPQHF.